Presented here are 18 T cell receptor beta chains from one specimen sequenced in a study of T cell changes during pregnancy in multiple sclerosis. Profiling relied on immunoSEQ multiplex PCR, and the TCRdb table lists in-frame clones only, not all of them. This table has some 40,000 clones, roughly 90% appearing once. Sequencing was performed on CD4+ T cells from peripheral blood mononuclear cells, taken before pregnancy. All receptors derive from a female donor with multiple sclerosis, enrolled in a pregnancy study.

Only one count was recorded for this clone. The chain has TRBV7-9 and TRBJ2-2; D remains unclear. Germline V gene sequence: CDR1 SEHNR, CDR2 FQNEAQ (reference sequence). This CDR3 spans 13 amino acids. The ends were cut back, 6 bases at V and 4 bases at J, with 9 bases in the middle. The CDR3 DNA follows: TGTGCCAGCAGTAGGAGTTTCACCGGGGAGCTGTTTTTT. Translating it yields CASSRSFTGELFF.

The chain links TRBV15 to TRBJ2-2; maybe TRBD2 (5 bases). The length of the CDR3 is 17 residues. Germline assignment: CDR1 LNHNV and CDR2 YYDKDF (reference sequence). Trimming cost V 0 bases and J 1 base, with 12 bases left between them. The CDR3 reads CATSRDFGVRNTGELFF. Written as DNA, the CDR3 is TGTGCCACCAGCAGAGATTTCGGGGTTCGGAACACCGGGGAGCTGTTTTTT.

The chain recombines TRBV9 with TRBJ1-1, with 8 bases aligning to TRBD1. J lost 3 bases, V lost 0 bases, and 16 bases had no gene match. From germline, CDR1 is SGDLS and CDR2 YYNGEE. CDR3 length equals 19 residues. This CDR3 is CASSVDPGGWSPKYTEAFF. CDR3 DNA: TGTGCCAGCAGCGTAGATCCAGGGGGCTGGTCCCCTAAGTACACTGAAGCTTTCTTT.

V gene TRBV5-4 combines with J gene TRBJ2-7, with D maybe TRBD2 (6 bases). From germline, CDR1 is SGHNT and CDR2 YYREEE (reference sequence). The CDR3 spans 16 residues. With 4 bases removed from V and 1 base from J, the gap between germline ends came to 18 bases. CDR3 bases: TGTGCCAGCAGCCATGGAGGGTCGCTACAGTCCTACGAGCAGTACTTC. This sequence encodes CASSHGGSLQSYEQYF.

The J gene is TRBJ2-3, the V gene TRBV1; TRBD2 was called by the table and not checked on the DNA. TRBV1 is labeled a pseudogene. The CDR3 is 17 residues long. This chain's CDR3 is CTSSQGLAGTCTDTQYF. CDR3 DNA sequence: TGCACCAGCAGCCAAGGACTAGCGGGAACTTGCACAGATACGCAGTATTTT.

This sequence joins TRBV10-2 and TRBJ1-1, with TRBD1 matching 7 bases. Losses at the gene ends were 7 bases for V and 6 bases for J; bases not matched to a gene: 5. Germline-derived CDR1 and CDR2 are WSHSY and SAAADI. The CDR3 extends over 12 amino acids. The CDR3 DNA reads TGCGCCAGCACCGACAGGGTCTCTGAAGCTTTCTTT. It yields the protein CASTDRVSEAFF.

This sequence joins TRBV6-5 and TRBJ1-2, with TRBD1 as a possible D gene (6 bases). The germline V and J ends were trimmed by 1 base and 6 bases, with 15 bases remaining between them. CDR3 size: 15 residues. The germline gives CDR1 MNHEY, CDR2 SVGAGI. CDR3 sequence (DNA): TGTGCCAGCAGTTACTTAGGGGGGGTTAGCGATGGCTACACCTTC. Its translation is CASSYLGGVSDGYTF.

The CDR3 loop reads CASSLGVSGETQYF. CDR3 bases: TGTGCCAGCAGCTTAGGAGTATCGGGGGAGACCCAGTACTTC. V is TRBV7-9 and J is TRBJ2-5; the D gene is possibly TRBD2 (5 bases). Trimming removed 1 base from V and 5 bases from J, with 11 bases in between. Germline values: CDR1 SEHNR, CDR2 FQNEAQ (reference sequence). This CDR3 has 14 residues.

V usage is TRBV11-3 and J usage is TRBJ2-3; 7 bases are shared with TRBD1. Looked up from germline, CDR1 is SGHNT and CDR2 is YENEEA. This CDR3 has 15 amino acids. Trimming took 4 bases from V and 2 from J; bases not matched to a gene: 6. CDR3 amino acids: CASSSRQGLTDTQYF. CDR3 sequence (DNA): TGTGCCAGCAGCTCCCGACAGGGCCTCACAGATACGCAGTATTTT.

The rearrangement uses TRBV5-1 and TRBJ1-3; TRBD1 agrees at 9 bases. Germline V CDR1 and CDR2: SGHRS, YFSETQ. The CDR3 totals 15 residues. V lost 4 bases to trimming and J lost 4 bases; unmatched junction nucleotides: 6. This CDR3 is CASSRVGQGGNTIYF. The CDR3 coding sequence is TGCGCCAGCAGCCGAGTAGGACAGGGGGGAAACACCATATATTTT.

This clone is a singleton in its sample. The chain employs TRBV5-1 and TRBJ2-1; 8 nucleotides match TRBD1. Looked up from germline, CDR1 is SGHRS and CDR2 is YFSETQ. CDR3 length: 14 amino acids. Unmatched junction bases numbered 4, after V lost 4 bases and J lost 4 bases. The CDR3: CASSARTGYNEQFF. The CDR3 region has the DNA TGCGCCAGCAGCGCCCGGACAGGGTACAATGAGCAGTTCTTC.

The chain is built from TRBV10-3 and TRBJ2-7; 7 nucleotides agree with TRBD1. This CDR3 region has 15 residues. Germline-derived CDR1 and CDR2 are ENHRY and SYGVKD. The V gene end was trimmed by 0 bases and the J gene end by 1 base; junction bases not matched to a gene: 3. CDR3 residues: CAISESGTASYEQYF. CDR3 sequence (DNA): TGTGCCATCAGTGAGTCTGGGACAGCTTCCTACGAGCAGTACTTC.

The V and J genes are TRBV7-2 and TRBJ2-7, with 11 bases identical to TRBD2. Germline values: CDR1 SGHTA, CDR2 FQGNSA. The length of the CDR3 is 15 residues. Trimming removed 5 bases from V and 3 bases from J; junction bases left unmatched: 6. The CDR3 reads CASSGPGTSGYEQYF. CDR3 bases: TGTGCCAGCAGCGGACCCGGGACTAGCGGCTACGAGCAGTACTTC.

This chain connects TRBV7-2 to TRBJ1-1; TRBD1 aligns across 8 bases. J was trimmed by 1 base and V by 6 bases; bases with no gene match: 4. Germline V gene sequence: CDR1 SGHTA, CDR2 FQGNSA. The CDR3 totals 14 residues. The CDR3 here is CASSAGGGNTEAFF. The CDR3 DNA sequence: TGTGCCAGCAGTGCAGGGGGCGGGAACACTGAAGCTTTCTTT.

The V call is TRBV6-6, the J call TRBJ2-3, with D tentatively TRBD2 (6 bases). The V and J ends lost 6 bases and 6 bases respectively, with 10 bases between them. The CDR3 covers 12 residues. Looked up from germline, CDR1 is MNHNY and CDR2 is SVGAGI (reference sequence). As DNA, the CDR3 is TGTGCCAGCAGCGGGGGTAGCGATACGCAGTATTTT. Its protein product is CASSGGSDTQYF.

The V call is TRBV4-3, the J call TRBJ2-7; tentatively, D is TRBD1 (6 bases). The germline V gene has CDR1 LGHNA and CDR2 YSLEER. Trimming left V 0 bases short and J 2 bases short, with 14 bases between. The CDR3 is made up of 16 amino acids. This CDR3 is CASSQDLDRWTYEQYF. CDR3 nucleotide sequence: TGCGCCAGCAGCCAAGATCTCGACAGGTGGACCTACGAGCAGTACTTC.

The chain joins TRBV5-1 to TRBJ2-5; 12 bases are shared with TRBD2. CDR1 SGHRS and CDR2 YFSETQ come from the germline V gene. Trimming removed 5 bases from V and 3 bases from J; junction bases left unmatched: 2. The CDR3 covers 14 residues. DNA of the CDR3: TGCGCCAGCAGAGGACTAGCGGGGAAAGAGACCCAGTACTTC. Its protein is CASRGLAGKETQYF. The whole variable domain, filled in from reference TRBV5-1 and TRBJ2-5, reads KAGVTQTPRYLIKTRGQQVTLSCSPISGHRSVSWYQQTPGQGLQFLFEYFSETQRNKGNFPGRFSGRQFSNSRSEMNVSTLELGDSALYLCASRGLAGKETQYFGPGTRLLVL.

The V and J genes are TRBV18 and TRBJ1-2, with 8 bases that match TRBD1. Germline V gene lookup returns CDR1 KGHSH and CDR2 LQKENI. The CDR3 has 17 amino acids. Trimming took 3 bases from V and 7 from J; bases not matched to a gene: 16. CDR3 bases: TGTGCCAGCTCACCTTTCCTCGCGGTCAGGGGGCATGGTGGCTACACCTTC. Residues: CASSPFLAVRGHGGYTF.